The rows below give T cell receptor beta chains drawn from one sample of a study of post-analysis software for immune sequencing data. TCRdb processed the PCR reads anew with MiXCR; each CDR3 protein has one entry. The sample consists of some 890,000 distinct CDR3 sequences, roughly half of them appearing once. Input material: blood. The receptors stem from a girl aged 10-17 years with multiple sclerosis. CDR3s include the opening cysteine and the closing phenylalanine or tryptophan. Each record gives: V gene, clone size, J gene, D gene, CDR3 DNA, CDR3 protein. The D gene is left open where the match is weak. A row's size may be missing; if present it is once, few, many or a size class.

>TRBV15|.|TRBJ2-5|TRBD2
TGTGCCACCAGCAGTAGACTAGCGGGGACTAAGACCCAGTACTTC
CATSSRLAGTKTQYF
>TRBV5-1|once|TRBJ1-4|TRBD1
TGCGCCAGCAGCTTGTTTTCAGGGGGAAAGGGTGATAATGAAAAACTGTTTTTT
CASSLFSGGKGDNEKLFF
>TRBV9|few|TRBJ2-2|.
TGTGCCAGCAGCGTAGCGGGGACCGGGGAGCTGTTTTTT
CASSVAGTGELFF
>TRBV20-1|few|TRBJ2-3|TRBD2
TGCAGTGCATTAGCGGGGGGGAGGGAAGATACGCAGTATTTT
CSALAGGREDTQYF
>TRBV6-6|few|TRBJ2-5|.
TGTGCCAGCAGTTACGTCCCGTGGGGCCGAGAGACCCAGTACTTC
CASSYVPWGRETQYF
>TRBV6-5|.|TRBJ1-2|.
TGTGCCAGCATTTCGACGGGAGGTGGCTACACCTTC
CASISTGGGYTF
>TRBV7-8|.|TRBJ2-7|.
TGTGCCAGCAGCTTAGCGCCAGGCCTTTCCTACGAGCAGTACTTC
CASSLAPGLSYEQYF
>TRBV20-1|few|TRBJ2-1|.
TGCAGTGCCCCTGCCCCCTTGTCCAATGAGCAGTTCTTC
CSAPAPLSNEQFF
>TRBV7-6|.|TRBJ1-2|.
TGTGCCAGCAGCTCTAATCGGGGTACAGGCTCCTATGGCTACACCTTC
CASSSNRGTGSYGYTF
>TRBV7-3|.|TRBJ2-3|.
TGTGCCAGCGGAAACGGGGATACGCAGTATTTT
CASGNGDTQYF
>TRBV20-1|.|TRBJ2-7|TRBD2
TGCAGTGCTAACCCGACTAGCGGGAGGGCCTACGAGCAGTACTTC
CSANPTSGRAYEQYF
>TRBV11-1|.|TRBJ2-5|TRBD1
TGTGCCAGCAGCGTCCGGGACAGGGGCCTAGGGGAGACCCAGTACTTC
CASSVRDRGLGETQYF
>TRBV29-1|.|TRBJ2-1|TRBD2
TGCAGCGTCGTGACTAGCGCTTTCTCCAACGATGAGCAGTTCTTC
CSVVTSAFSNDEQFF
>TRBV11-2|.|TRBJ1-2|.
TGTGCCAGCAGCTCATTCAGGGTATATCGGGGGGCTGACTATGGCTACACCTTC
CASSSFRVYRGADYGYTF
>TRBV4-1|.|TRBJ2-5|.
TGCGCCAGCAGCCAACCTGGAATACAAGAGACCCAGTACTTC
CASSQPGIQETQYF
>TRBV20-1|few|TRBJ2-6|.
TGCAGTGCTAGGGGTGGGGCCAACGTCCTGACTTTC
CSARGGANVLTF
>TRBV7-2|.|TRBJ2-7|TRBD2
TGTGCCAGCAGCTATCTAGCGGGAGGGCCTCAGAGGTACGAGCAGTACTTC
CASSYLAGGPQRYEQYF
>TRBV6-5|.|TRBJ1-1|.
TGTGCCAGCACCCTAAGGGGTCGAAACACTGAAGCTTTCTTT
CASTLRGRNTEAFF
>TRBV2|few|TRBJ2-1|TRBD1
TGTGCCAGCAGCCGGGACAGGGGGAATGAGCAGTTCTTC
CASSRDRGNEQFF
>TRBV20-1|.|TRBJ2-7|.
TGCAGTGCTAATGATAGACTCTACGAGCAGTACTTC
CSANDRLYEQYF
>TRBV6-1|.|TRBJ2-4|.
TGTGCCAGCAGTGAAAGGGGACAAATAGCCAAAAACATTCAGTACTTC
CASSERGQIAKNIQYF
>TRBV24-1|.|TRBJ2-1|TRBD2
TGTGCCACCAGCACCGGTTCTAGCGGGAGTTCATACAATGAGCAGTTCTTC
CATSTGSSGSSYNEQFF
>TRBV5-1|.|TRBJ1-1|TRBD1
TGCGCCAGCAGCTTGGGGACAGGGACGATGAACACTGAAGCTTTCTTT
CASSLGTGTMNTEAFF
>TRBV6-5|few|TRBJ2-2|TRBD2
TGTGCCAGCAGTTACTCGAAGTCCGCGGGAGCAAACACCGGGGAGCTGTTTTTT
CASSYSKSAGANTGELFF
>TRBV15|.|TRBJ2-3|TRBD1
TGTGCCACCAGCGAACGGGACAGCTCCCGAGGGGATACGCAGTATTTT
CATSERDSSRGDTQYF
>TRBV7-9|few|TRBJ1-2|.
TGTGCCAGCAGCTTAGCCACACCCAGGGGCGACTATGGCTACACCTTC
CASSLATPRGDYGYTF
>TRBV7-3|few|TRBJ2-1|.
TGTGCCAGCAGCCGCATATACCGGGGTAGTGGATACAATGAGCAGTTCTTC
CASSRIYRGSGYNEQFF
>TRBV20-1|few|TRBJ2-4|.
TGCAGTGCTAGTCGGGGTTTAGCCAAAAACATTCAGTACTTC
CSASRGLAKNIQYF
>TRBV20-1|.|TRBJ2-1|TRBD2
TGCAGTGCTAGTTCTAGCGGGGGGGCCGGGAGTGAGCAGTTCTTC
CSASSSGGAGSEQFF
>TRBV7-2|few|TRBJ2-4|TRBD1
TGTGCCAGCAGCTTAGTAAGGGGGCAGGCCATTCAGTACTTC
CASSLVRGQAIQYF
>TRBV5-1|.|TRBJ1-6|TRBD1
TGCGCCAGCAGCTTGGGGACAGGAGGGGAATCACCCCTCCACTTT
CASSLGTGGESPLHF
>TRBV7-2|.|TRBJ1-2|.
TGTGCCAGCAGATCCTCCGGTTCCGGGTATGGCTACACCTTC
CASRSSGSGYGYTF
>TRBV5-6|few|TRBJ2-7|TRBD1
TGTGCCAGCAGCACGGGGACAGAGGCCCGCTACGAGCAGTACTTC
CASSTGTEARYEQYF
>TRBV15|.|TRBJ2-7|TRBD1
TGTGCCACCAGCAGATCCCGGGACAGCCCCTACGAGCAGTACTTC
CATSRSRDSPYEQYF
>TRBV10-3|few|TRBJ2-7|.
TGTGCCATCAGTCCTGAAGGGGACGAGCAGTACTTC
CAISPEGDEQYF
>TRBV9|.|TRBJ2-7|TRBD2
TGTGCCAGCAGCGCCAACCCGCGGGAGACCAGTCTCTACGAGCAGTACTTC
CASSANPRETSLYEQYF
>TRBV7-3|.|TRBJ2-1|TRBD2
TGTGCCAGCAGCCATAGGGGGCTAGCGGGAAATGTGCAGTTCTTC
CASSHRGLAGNVQFF
>TRBV25-1|.|TRBJ2-7|TRBD1
TGTGCCAGCAGCCCTGGCTGGACAGGCTCCTACGAGCAGTACTTC
CASSPGWTGSYEQYF
>TRBV6-6|.|TRBJ1-2|.
TGTGCCAGCAGGACAGGTGGTGGCTACACCTTC
CASRTGGGYTF
>TRBV6-5|.|TRBJ2-7|TRBD1
TGTGCCAGCAGTTACTCGAACGCAGGGGGTTTACCCTACGAGCAGTACTTC
CASSYSNAGGLPYEQYF
>TRBV12-3/TRBV12-4|.|TRBJ1-5|TRBD1
TGTGCCAGCAGGCAAACAGGGGTTAGCAATCAGCCCCAGCATTTT
CASRQTGVSNQPQHF
>TRBV12-3/TRBV12-4|once|TRBJ2-3|TRBD2
TGTGCCAGCAGTTTAAGAAGCGGGAGGGTATCAGATACGCAGTATTTT
CASSLRSGRVSDTQYF
>TRBV4-1|.|TRBJ1-2|.
TGCGCCAGCAGCCAGGACTCCGGAAACTATGGCTACACCTTC
CASSQDSGNYGYTF
>TRBV12-3/TRBV12-4|few|TRBJ2-2|TRBD2
TGTGCCAGCAGTTCCCCCCCGGGGGGGAGTTTGACCGGGGAGCTGTTTTTT
CASSSPPGGSLTGELFF
>TRBV7-2|once|TRBJ2-7|TRBD2
TGTGCCAGCAGCCTAGAAAGACTAGCGGGCACCTACGAGCAGTACTTC
CASSLERLAGTYEQYF
>TRBV29-1|.|TRBJ1-1|.
TGCAGCGTTGGCTGGGGTAACACTGAAGCTTTCTTT
CSVGWGNTEAFF
>TRBV21-1|.|TRBJ1-2|.
TGTGCCAGCAGCAAAGGGGGCAGAAAGTATGGCTACACCTTC
CASSKGGRKYGYTF
>TRBV12-3/TRBV12-4|.|TRBJ2-5|.
TGTGCCCGCAGTTTATGGGCGACCCAAGAGACCCAGTACTTC
CARSLWATQETQYF
>TRBV29-1|.|TRBJ2-7|.
TGCAGCGCGGGGGTCGCCTACGAGCAGTACTTC
CSAGVAYEQYF
>TRBV12-3/TRBV12-4|.|TRBJ2-1|.
TGTGCCAGCAGTTTACCCGCCACCGAGCAGTTCTTC
CASSLPATEQFF
>TRBV5-5|once|TRBJ1-6|TRBD1
TGTGCCAGCAGCTTCAGGGACAGGGCGGATAAAAATTCACCCCTCCACTTT
CASSFRDRADKNSPLHF
>TRBV27|.|TRBJ2-7|TRBD1
TGTGCCAGTAGAACGGACAGGGTGGGTTCCTACGAGCAGTACTTC
CASRTDRVGSYEQYF
>TRBV12-3/TRBV12-4|.|TRBJ2-7|.
TGTGCCAGCGTCGGTCAGGGGGGCACCGAGCAGTACTTC
CASVGQGGTEQYF
>TRBV28|.|TRBJ2-5|.
TGTGCCAGCATCCGCCTGGACAGTCGACAAGAGACCCAGTACTTC
CASIRLDSRQETQYF
>TRBV29-1|few|TRBJ2-3|.
TGCAGCGCCGCGCAGGGGCTGAGCACAGATACGCAGTATTTT
CSAAQGLSTDTQYF
>TRBV6-2/TRBV6-3|few|TRBJ2-5|TRBD2
TGTGCCAGCAGTTATCCGGGACTAGTGCCCACAAGAAAAGAGACCCAGTACTTC
CASSYPGLVPTRKETQYF
>TRBV6-1|.|TRBJ2-3|.
TGTGCCAGCCCGGGGTTAGGCACAGATACGCAGTATTTT
CASPGLGTDTQYF